This T cell receptor beta chain was sequenced in a study of blood T cells in healthy people across ages. General study results and limits: The study could not conclusively compare naive and antigen-experienced cells, given its unsorted PBMCs. Among T cells, TCR beta diversity per million cells dropped roughly linearly as age rose.

A word on this clonotype: Its antigen remains unknown.

V lost 5 bases and J 11 bases, leaving 15 bases between the germline ends. Per the germline V gene, CDR1 is SGHVS and CDR2 is FQNEAQ. There are 12 residues in the CDR3. A sample-barcoded 5' primer and a J-beta primer mix were used in a second PCR of roughly 7 to 12 cycles. Every molecule of cDNA carried a tag from a template-switch adaptor with 12 random nucleotides. TCRdb reprocessed the 5' RACE reads via MiXCR and lists one record per CDR3 protein. The sample shows around 2 million distinct CDR3 sequences, around 42% of them seen only once. This sequence originates from a human donor in good health. V gene TRBV7-8 combines with J gene TRBJ1-1; unclear D gene. Sequenced material: blood. CDR3 amino acids: CASSRVAARAFF. Here the CDR3 DNA reads TGTGCCAGCAGCAGGGTGGCCGCGAGGGCTTTCTTT.